This entry describes one T cell receptor beta chain. Its target is unknown. The sample originates from a study of OX40 agonist ivuxolimab in advanced cancers. Notes on the study in general: Among expanded peripheral T cells, antigen specificity went undetermined. In the 0.1 to 3.0 mg/kg range, CD4+ and CD8+ blood T cells had expanded clonally by week 6. It was also the case that some nonresponders had low normalized T-cell clonal expansion.

V lost 6 bases, J lost 7 bases, and 9 bases stayed unmatched. The CDR3 spans 15 residues. Germline assignment: CDR1 MNHNS and CDR2 SASEGT. Sampling times: baseline, cycle 4 day 1, cycle 7 day 1. Data came from immunoSEQ multiplex PCR; TCRdb stores just in-frame clones and leaves some out. The table lists about 96,000 clones, under 90% of them singletons. Material: CD4+ or CD8+ T cells sorted from blood, obtained in a trial of the OX40 agonist ivuxolimab. The chain carries TRBV6-1 and TRBJ1-5; the match to TRBD1 covers 10 bases. The sequence derives from an adult with an advanced solid tumor such as melanoma, head and neck, liver or kidney cancer. CDR3 bases: TGTGCCAGCAGCGCAGGGGACAGGGGAAGCCAGCCCCAGCATTTT. It translates to CASSAGDRGSQPQHF.